A selection of T cell receptor beta chains follows, all from one sample in a study of response to subunit inactivated influenza vaccine. TCRdb re-derived calls from the RT-PCR reads in MiXCR, one entry per CDR3 protein. Of 700,000 to 800,000 distinct CDR3 sequences in the sample, around a sixth are singletons; the top ten hold around 9.9%. The sample was PBMCs from blood, taken more than 4 days after vaccination. These TCRs come from a middle-aged man who received an inactivated influenza vaccine. CDR3s include the opening cysteine and the closing phenylalanine or tryptophan. The D gene is left open where the match is weak. Expanded clones are given a class, and other clones once, few, many or no size at all.

d_call j_call clone_size v_call cdr3_length cdr3_nt cdr3_aa
NA TRBJ2-1 few TRBV9 15 TGTGCCAGCAGCGTAGGATGGTCTTCCTACAATGAGCAGTTCTTC CASSVGWSSYNEQFF
TRBD2 TRBJ2-7 few TRBV20-1 12 TGCAGTGCCAGAGGACTAGCGAGCGAGCAGTACTTC CSARGLASEQYF
NA TRBJ1-1 NA TRBV7-9 13 TGTGCCAGCAGCTGGACCCAGAGCACTGAAGCTTTCTTT CASSWTQSTEAFF
NA TRBJ2-5 NA TRBV5-1 16 TGCGCCAGCAGCTTGGGAAGGGGCTCGGGTCGAGAGACCCAGTACTTC CASSLGRGSGRETQYF
NA TRBJ2-7 few TRBV6-2/TRBV6-3 15 TGTGCCAGCAGTCTCCGCGGGACACGCTACTACGAGCAGTACTTC CASSLRGTRYYEQYF
TRBD2 TRBJ2-1 NA TRBV11-2 15 TGTGCCAGCAGCGCCCGGGCTAGCGGGGTCTATGAGCAGTTCTTC CASSARASGVYEQFF
NA TRBJ2-1 NA TRBV7-2 17 TGTGCCAGCAGCTTAGTGGGTCTGTGGGGGACCTACAATGAGCAGTTCTTC CASSLVGLWGTYNEQFF
TRBD2 TRBJ2-3 few TRBV5-6 15 TGTGCCAGCAGCTTGGGGCCTAGCGGAGAGGATACGCAGTATTTT CASSLGPSGEDTQYF
TRBD1 TRBJ2-7 few TRBV7-8 13 TGTGCCAGCAGCTTAGGGGGACAGCCCGAGCAGTACTTC CASSLGGQPEQYF
NA TRBJ2-2 NA TRBV12-3/TRBV12-4 15 TGTGCCAGCAGTTTTTGGAGACTGATGACCGGGGAGCTGTTTTTT CASSFWRLMTGELFF
NA TRBJ2-1 NA TRBV4-3 15 TGCGCCAGCAGCCAAGAGCTAGGGGCAAGGGGGGAGCAGTTCTTC CASSQELGARGEQFF
TRBD1 TRBJ2-7 few TRBV5-6 14 TGTGCCAGCAGCAGGGGACAGGGCCCCTACGAGCAGTACTTC CASSRGQGPYEQYF
NA TRBJ1-6 NA TRBV20-1 16 TGCAGTGCTAGAACCCTCGGGGGGGCCTATAATTCACCCCTCCACTTT CSARTLGGAYNSPLHF
TRBD2 TRBJ2-7 NA TRBV6-5 14 TGTGCCAGCAGCTTAGCGGGGACCTGGGGCGAGCAGTACTTC CASSLAGTWGEQYF
NA TRBJ2-1 NA TRBV7-2 15 TGTGCCAGCAGCTTAGGCTGGAGCTCCTACAATGAGCAGTTCTTC CASSLGWSSYNEQFF
TRBD2 TRBJ2-1 NA TRBV6-1 13 TGTGCCACTTCGGATAGCGGGTTAAATGAGCAGTTCTTC CATSDSGLNEQFF
NA TRBJ2-7 many TRBV5-8 13 TGTGCCAGCAGCCGGGGGAGGACCTACGAGCAGTACTTC CASSRGRTYEQYF
NA TRBJ2-1 NA TRBV24-1 12 TGTGCCACCAGTGAGGGTATTAAGGAGCAGTTCTTC CATSEGIKEQFF
TRBD2 TRBJ2-1 NA TRBV27 17 TGTGCCAGCAGTTATAAGGGAGTAGCGGGTCCCTACAATGAGCAGTTCTTC CASSYKGVAGPYNEQFF
TRBD1 TRBJ2-7 many TRBV6-2/TRBV6-3 15 TGTGCCAGCAGTCTAACGACAGGGCCTACACGCGAGCAGTACTTC CASSLTTGPTREQYF
NA TRBJ1-5 few TRBV10-2 15 TGCGCCAGCAGTGATTCCGACAGGAGCAATCAGCCCCAGCATTTT CASSDSDRSNQPQHF
NA TRBJ1-1 NA TRBV20-1 15 TGCAGTGCCCGGGGACAATGGGGAAGAAACACTGAAGCTTTCTTT CSARGQWGRNTEAFF
NA TRBJ2-5 few TRBV7-9 15 TGTGCCAGCAGCCAGGTCGGATTGATGGCGGAGACCCAGTACTTC CASSQVGLMAETQYF
TRBD1 TRBJ2-7 NA TRBV14 15 TGTGCCAGCAGCCGAGGGACAGGGGACACCTACGAGCAGTACTTC CASSRGTGDTYEQYF
NA TRBJ2-3 NA TRBV7-2 15 TGTGCCAGCAGCTTACGGCGGGCATCCGCAGATACGCAGTATTTT CASSLRRASADTQYF
TRBD1 TRBJ2-3 NA TRBV12-3/TRBV12-4 11 TGTGCCAGCAGCCGGGACAGGGCACAGTATTTT CASSRDRAQYF
TRBD2 TRBJ2-1 few TRBV7-8 16 TGTGCCAGCAGCTTAGGTCGGCTAGCGGGGTTGAATGAGCAGTTCTTC CASSLGRLAGLNEQFF